This TCR beta chain was identified in a study of CD8 T cells in ankylosing spondylitis. Remarks on this clonotype: Its antigen is still unknown.

Trimming left V 3 bases short and J 0 bases short, with 12 bases between. CDR1 and CDR2 from the germline V gene are LNHNV and YYDKDF (reference sequence). The CDR3 is made up of 15 amino acids. Each CDR3 protein is one row after TCRdb ran MiXCR on the 5' RACE reads. This table holds roughly 230,000 distinct CDR3 sequences, roughly 18% found once. Notes on the study in general: Roughly eight highly homologous variants formed a TCR beta motif that appeared characteristic of ankylosing spondylitis blood. Reports say disease-linked clones showed up significantly more in matched ankylosing spondylitis synovial fluid.

This rearrangement joins TRBV15 to TRBJ2-7, with D perhaps being TRBD1 or TRBD2 (5 bases each). Sequenced material: blood, either unsorted or a sorted T cell fraction (not recorded which). The TCR comes from a male donor with ankylosing spondylitis or in good health (not recorded which). The CDR3 region has the DNA TGTGCCACCAGCAGTGCCGGGACGTACTCCTACGAGCAGTACTTC. Its protein is CATSSAGTYSYEQYF. Supplemented by reference TRBV15 and TRBJ2-7, the full variable domain reads DAMVIQNPRYQVTQFGKPVTLSCSQTLNHNVMYWYQQKSSQAPKLLFHYYDKDFNNEADTPDNFQSRRPNTSFCFLDIRSPGLGDTAMYLCATSSAGTYSYEQYFGPGTRLTVT.